This T cell receptor (beta chain) was captured in a study of chemoradiotherapy in HPV16-positive cancers. Overall study findings and caveats: HPV-responsive T-cell expansion during chemoradiotherapy was linked to improved recurrence-free survival in HPV16-positive patients. The functional HPV-specific definition rests on just a couple of HPV16-positive patients. Candidate HPV-specific clones and E7-related TCR motifs grew in tumor during treatment.

Samples were taken several times over chemoradiotherapy. The CDR3 has 14 residues. In germline, CDR1 is SGHTA, CDR2 FQGTGA. Germline trimming cut 1 base from V and 6 bases from J; bases unmatched to any gene: 2. The protocol was immunoSEQ multiplex PCR, while the TCRdb copy is restricted to in-frame clones and leaves out a portion. The sample shows around 6,600 clones, 70% to 85% of them seen only once. Regarding this clone: Its antigen is not identified.

The sequence derives from a human donor with HPV-associated anogenital cancer. Here the sequenced sample was tumor tissue, taken from a patient who underwent chemoradiotherapy. V is TRBV7-3 and J is TRBJ2-1, with TRBD1 matching over 8 bases. CDR3: CASSLNTGGNEQFF. DNA for the CDR3: TGTGCCAGCAGCTTAAATACAGGGGGCAATGAGCAGTTCTTC.